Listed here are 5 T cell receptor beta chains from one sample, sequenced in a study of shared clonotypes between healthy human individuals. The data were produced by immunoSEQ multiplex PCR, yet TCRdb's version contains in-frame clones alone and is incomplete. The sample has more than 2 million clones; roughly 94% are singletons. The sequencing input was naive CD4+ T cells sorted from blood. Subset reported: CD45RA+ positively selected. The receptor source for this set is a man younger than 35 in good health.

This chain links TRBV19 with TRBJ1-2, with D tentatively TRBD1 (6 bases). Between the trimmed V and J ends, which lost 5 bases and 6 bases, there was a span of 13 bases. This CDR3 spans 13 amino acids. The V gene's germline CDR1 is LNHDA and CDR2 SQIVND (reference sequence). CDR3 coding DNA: TGTGCCAGTAGTCGCGCGGGGGGCGATGGCTACACCTTC. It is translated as CASSRAGGDGYTF. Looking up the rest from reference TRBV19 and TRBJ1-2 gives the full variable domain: DGGITQSPKYLFRKEGQNVTLSCEQNLNHDAMYWYRQDPGQGLRLIYYSQIVNDFQKGDIAEGYSVSREKKESFPLTVTSAQKNPTAFYLCASSRAGGDGYTFGSGTRLTVV.

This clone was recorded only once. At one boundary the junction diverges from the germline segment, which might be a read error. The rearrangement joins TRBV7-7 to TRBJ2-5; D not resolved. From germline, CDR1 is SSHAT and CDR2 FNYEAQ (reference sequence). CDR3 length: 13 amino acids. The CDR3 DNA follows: TGTGCTAGCAGCCGAAGGACGCAAGAGACCCAGTACTTC. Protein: CASSRRTQETQYF.

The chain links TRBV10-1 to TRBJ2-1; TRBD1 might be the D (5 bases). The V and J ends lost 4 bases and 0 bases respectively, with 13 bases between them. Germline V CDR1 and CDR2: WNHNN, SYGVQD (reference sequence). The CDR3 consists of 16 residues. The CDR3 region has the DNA TGCGCCAGCAGTGGTTTGACAGCGAGCTCCTACAATGAGCAGTTCTTC. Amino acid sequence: CASSGLTASSYNEQFF.

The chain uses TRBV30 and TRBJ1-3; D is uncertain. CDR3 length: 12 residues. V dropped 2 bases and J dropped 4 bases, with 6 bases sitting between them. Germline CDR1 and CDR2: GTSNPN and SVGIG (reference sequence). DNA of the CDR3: TGTGCCTGGAGTATCAGAGGAAACACCATATATTTT. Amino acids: CAWSIRGNTIYF. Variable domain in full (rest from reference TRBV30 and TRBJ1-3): SQTIHQWPATLVQPVGSPLSLECTVEGTSNPNLYWYRQAAGRGLQLLFYSVGIGQISSEVPQNLSASRPQDRQFILSSKKLLLSDSGFYLCAWSIRGNTIYFGEGSWLTVV.

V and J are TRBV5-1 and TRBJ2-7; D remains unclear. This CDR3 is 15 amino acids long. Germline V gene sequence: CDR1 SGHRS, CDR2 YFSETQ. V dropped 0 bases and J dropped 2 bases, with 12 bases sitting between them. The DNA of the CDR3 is TGCGCCAGCAGCTTGGCTTCAGGCCAACCCTACGAGCAGTACTTC. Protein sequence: CASSLASGQPYEQYF.